This note documents a single TCR beta chain sequence. Its antigen is unknown. These data are taken from a study of T cells in Graves' hyperthyroidism and ophthalmopathy. Study at large: Any treatment followed the collection of peripheral blood at initial diagnosis.

Points from the study as a whole: Blood also showed most of the thyroid clonotypes that were expanded above 0.001.

RNA transcripts provided the source from which TCR beta CDR3 regions were amplified. In the first-round RT-PCR of the TCR CDR3, the HTBI primer set was used. One entry per CDR3 protein results from TCRdb running MiXCR on the multiplex PCR reads. The table has approximately 210,000 distinct CDR3 sequences, roughly 18% seen once. V shed 5 bases, J shed 6 bases, and the junction held 9 bases outside the gene matches. The CDR3 loop spans 15 amino acids. Newly diagnosed patients aged 18 to 65 had hyperthyroidism of under 2 months' duration. Sequenced: blood. This sequence joins TRBV12-3 or TRBV12-4 and TRBJ2-3, with TRBD2 matching 9 bases. The sequence was collected from a man aged 45-65 years with Graves' hyperthyroidism. The CDR3 DNA is TGTGCCAGCAGTCTTAGCGGGAGTCTAGGTGATACGCAGTATTTT. It is translated as CASSLSGSLGDTQYF.